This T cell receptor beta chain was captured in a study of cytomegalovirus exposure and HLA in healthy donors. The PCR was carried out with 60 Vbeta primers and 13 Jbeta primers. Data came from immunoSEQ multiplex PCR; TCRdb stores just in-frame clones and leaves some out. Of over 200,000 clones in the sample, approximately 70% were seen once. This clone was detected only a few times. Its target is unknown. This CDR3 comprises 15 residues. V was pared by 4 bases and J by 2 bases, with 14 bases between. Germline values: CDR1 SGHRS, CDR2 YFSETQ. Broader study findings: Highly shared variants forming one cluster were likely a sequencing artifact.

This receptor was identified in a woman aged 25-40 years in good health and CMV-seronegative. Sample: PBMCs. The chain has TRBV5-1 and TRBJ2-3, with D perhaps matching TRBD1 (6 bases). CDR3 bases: TGCGCCAGCAGCCCCGGGACACCTAACACAGATACGCAGTATTTT. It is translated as CASSPGTPNTDTQYF. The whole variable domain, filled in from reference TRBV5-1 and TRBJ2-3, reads KAGVTQTPRYLIKTRGQQVTLSCSPISGHRSVSWYQQTPGQGLQFLFEYFSETQRNKGNFPGRFSGRQFSNSRSEMNVSTLELGDSALYLCASSPGTPNTDTQYFGPGTRLTVL.